This note documents a single T cell receptor beta chain sequence. Its antigen is unidentified. This sample is drawn from a study of cytotoxic CD8 clonotypes in ibrutinib-treated CLL. Notes on the study in general: Clonality, elevated at ibrutinib response, dropped back toward baseline at progression. Sustained-remission patients were sampled at one set of times and progressing patients at different ones.

The protocol was immunoSEQ multiplex PCR, while the TCRdb copy is restricted to in-frame clones and leaves out a portion. Of 150,000 or so clones listed, roughly three quarters are singletons. There are 13 residues in the CDR3. V lost 5 bases to trimming and J lost 5 bases; unmatched junction nucleotides: 4. Looked up from germline, CDR1 is SGHRS and CDR2 is YFSETQ. The TCR comes from a human donor with chronic lymphocytic leukemia. The sample consisted of PBMCs, taken after 12 months of ibrutinib treatment. J is TRBJ2-4 and V is TRBV5-1, with 7 bases matching TRBD1. The CDR3 spells CASSRQGQNIQYF. In DNA, the CDR3 is TGCGCCAGCAGTCGACAGGGACAAAACATTCAGTACTTC.